This T cell receptor (beta chain) was sequenced for a study of early T cells in non-severe SARS-CoV-2 infection. Whole-study results and caveats: VDJdb matches were skewed toward anti-spike CD8 T cell responses.

Individual cDNA molecules received unique molecular identifiers during library preparation. Each CDR3 protein gets one entry after TCRdb re-called the 5' RACE reads with MiXCR. The repertoire holds fewer than 50,000 distinct CDR3 sequences, with approximately 4% as singletons. The CDR3 extends over 15 amino acids. The germline V gene has CDR1 KGHSH and CDR2 LQKENI. Trimming took off 6 bases at V and 7 bases at J, with 19 bases between the two ends. This clonotype was recorded many times. Its specificity is not known. The origin of this receptor is an adult who was a healthcare worker with PCR-confirmed SARS-CoV-2 infection or an uninfected control (not recorded which). The chain has TRBV18 and TRBJ2-1, with a weak D call TRBD1 (6 bases). The sequenced sample consisted of whole blood. CDR3 nucleotides: TGTGCCAGCTCTACTGCTCCGGACAGAGCTAATGAGCAGTTCTTC. This gives the protein CASSTAPDRANEQFF.